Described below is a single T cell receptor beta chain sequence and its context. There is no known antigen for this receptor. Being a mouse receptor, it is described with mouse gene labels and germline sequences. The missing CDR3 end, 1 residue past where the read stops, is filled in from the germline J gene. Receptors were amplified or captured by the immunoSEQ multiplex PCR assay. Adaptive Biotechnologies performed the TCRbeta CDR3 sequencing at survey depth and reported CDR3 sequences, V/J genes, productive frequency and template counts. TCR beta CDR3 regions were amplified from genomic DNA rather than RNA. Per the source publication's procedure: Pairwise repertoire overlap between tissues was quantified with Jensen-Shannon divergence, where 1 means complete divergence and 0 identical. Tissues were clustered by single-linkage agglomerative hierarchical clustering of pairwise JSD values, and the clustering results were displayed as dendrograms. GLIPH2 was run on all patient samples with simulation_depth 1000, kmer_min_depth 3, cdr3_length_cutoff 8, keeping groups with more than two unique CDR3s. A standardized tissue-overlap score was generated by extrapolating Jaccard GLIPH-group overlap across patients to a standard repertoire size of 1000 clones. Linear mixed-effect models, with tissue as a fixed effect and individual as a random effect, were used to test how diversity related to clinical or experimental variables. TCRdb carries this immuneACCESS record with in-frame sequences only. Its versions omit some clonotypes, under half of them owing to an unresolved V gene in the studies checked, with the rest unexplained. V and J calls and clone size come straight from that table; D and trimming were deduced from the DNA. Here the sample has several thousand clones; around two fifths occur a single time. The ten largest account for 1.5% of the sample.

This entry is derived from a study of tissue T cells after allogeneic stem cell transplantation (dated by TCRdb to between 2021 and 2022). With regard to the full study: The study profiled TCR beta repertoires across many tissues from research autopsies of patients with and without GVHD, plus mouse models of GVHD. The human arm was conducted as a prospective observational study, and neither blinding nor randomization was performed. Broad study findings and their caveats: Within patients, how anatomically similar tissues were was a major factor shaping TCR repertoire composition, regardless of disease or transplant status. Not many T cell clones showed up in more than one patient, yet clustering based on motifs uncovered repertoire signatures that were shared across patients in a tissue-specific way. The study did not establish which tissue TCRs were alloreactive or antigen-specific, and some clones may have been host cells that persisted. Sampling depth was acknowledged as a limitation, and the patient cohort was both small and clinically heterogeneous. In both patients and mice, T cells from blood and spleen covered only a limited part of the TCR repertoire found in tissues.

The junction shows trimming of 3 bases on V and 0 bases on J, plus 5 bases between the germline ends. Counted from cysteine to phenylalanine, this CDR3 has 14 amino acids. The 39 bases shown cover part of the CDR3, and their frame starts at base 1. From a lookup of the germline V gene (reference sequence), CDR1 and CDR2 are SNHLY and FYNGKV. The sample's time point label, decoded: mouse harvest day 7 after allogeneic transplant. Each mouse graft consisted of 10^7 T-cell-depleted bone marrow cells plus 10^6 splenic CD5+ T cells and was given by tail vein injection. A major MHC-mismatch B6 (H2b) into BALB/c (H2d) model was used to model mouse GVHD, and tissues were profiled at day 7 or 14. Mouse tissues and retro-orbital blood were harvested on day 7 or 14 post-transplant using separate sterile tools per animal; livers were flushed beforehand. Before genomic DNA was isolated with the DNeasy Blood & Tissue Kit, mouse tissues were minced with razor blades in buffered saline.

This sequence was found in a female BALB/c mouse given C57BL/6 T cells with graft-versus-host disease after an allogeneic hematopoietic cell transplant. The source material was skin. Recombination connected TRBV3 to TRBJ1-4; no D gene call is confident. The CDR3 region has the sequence CASSLWLSNERLFF. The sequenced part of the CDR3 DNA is TGTGCCAGCAGCTTGTGGCTTTCCAACGAAAGATTATTT.